These 8 T cell receptor beta chains share one sample of origin, sequenced in a study of blood T cell repertoires in COVID-19. Clones were read by immunoSEQ multiplex PCR, and TCRdb kept only the in-frame ones, dropping some. The table lists 130,000 to 150,000 clones, roughly 90% of them singletons. The sequenced material came from PBMCs or T cells enriched from blood (not recorded which). The origin of the receptors is a woman aged 25 to 39 with acute COVID-19.

The chain is built from TRBV19 and TRBJ1-2; 9 bases are a match to TRBD1. Germline CDR1 reads LNHDA; CDR2 reads SQIVND (reference sequence). This CDR3 has 15 residues. V lost 5 bases and J lost 4; bases outside the gene matches: 8. In DNA form, the CDR3 reads TGTGCCAGTAGTGACCCGGGACAGGGATTCTATGGCTACACCTTC. Amino acids: CASSDPGQGFYGYTF.

The chain employs TRBV18 and TRBJ2-2; the D gene is possibly TRBD2 (5 bases). The length of the CDR3 is 15 residues. With 3 bases removed from V and 5 bases from J, the gap between germline ends came to 13 bases. Germline V CDR1 and CDR2: KGHSH, LQKENI. This chain's CDR3 is CASSPSPGFTGELFF. CDR3 nucleotides: TGTGCCAGCTCACCTAGTCCGGGATTTACCGGGGAGCTGTTTTTT.

V gene TRBV7-9 combines with J gene TRBJ1-2, with TRBD1 as a possible D gene (6 bases). Germline V gene sequence: CDR1 SEHNR, CDR2 FQNEAQ (reference sequence). Deletions cut 5 bases from V and 6 bases from J, with 10 bases between. The CDR3 contains 12 residues. This CDR3 is CASSMNRDGYTF. As DNA, the CDR3 is TGTGCCAGCAGCATGAACAGGGATGGCTACACCTTC.

V is TRBV19 and J is TRBJ1-1; TRBD1 matches at 8 bases. The CDR3 runs to 14 residues. J was trimmed by 1 base and V by 4 bases; bases with no gene match: 2. Germline assignment: CDR1 LNHDA and CDR2 SQIVND (reference sequence). CDR3 DNA: TGTGCCAGTAGTAGGACAGGGTCGAACACTGAAGCTTTCTTT. Translated: CASSRTGSNTEAFF.

The V gene is TRBV2, the J gene TRBJ2-7, with D possibly TRBD1 on 5 matching bases. V lost 3 bases to trimming and J lost 3 bases, with 9 bases between them. CDR3 length: 13 residues. Germline loops: CDR1 SNHLY, CDR2 FYNNEI. CDR3 loop: CASSEGLGYEQYF. The CDR3 region has the DNA TGTGCCAGCAGTGAGGGGCTTGGCTACGAGCAGTACTTC.

The chain joins TRBV2 to TRBJ2-2, with 7 bases matching TRBD2. CDR1 and CDR2 (germline): SNHLY, FYNNEI. The CDR3 sequence is 17 residues long. The J segment lost 2 bases and the V segment lost 0 bases, leaving 6 bases of the junction unmatched. The CDR3 DNA reads as TGTGCCAGCAGTGAAGCGCTGTGGGGGGGAAACACCGGGGAGCTGTTTTTT. It translates to CASSEALWGGNTGELFF.

The rearrangement links TRBV9 to TRBJ2-2, with TRBD2 matching over 9 bases. V lost 4 bases, J lost 3 bases, and 4 bases stayed unmatched. Germline V gene lookup returns CDR1 SGDLS and CDR2 YYNGEE. The CDR3 is 15 amino acids. Here the CDR3 reads CASSLAGSYTGELFF. CDR3 nucleotides: TGTGCCAGCAGCCTAGCGGGAAGCTACACCGGGGAGCTGTTTTTT.

The V gene is TRBV4-1, the J gene TRBJ2-1; D may be TRBD2 (6 bases). The CDR3 spans 16 residues. The V end was cut by 0 bases, the J end by 2 bases, with 11 bases between. Germline values: CDR1 MGHRA, CDR2 YSYEKL. The CDR3 spells CASSQDPGVTYNEQFF. CDR3 nucleotide sequence: TGCGCCAGCAGCCAAGATCCGGGAGTAACCTACAATGAGCAGTTCTTC.